The 16 T cell receptor beta chains in this list originate from one sample, sequenced in a study of technical replicates of blood from a handful of donors. Clones were sequenced by immunoSEQ multiplex PCR, and TCRdb holds only the in-frame ones, with some missing. The sample lists 80,000 to 85,000 clones; about nine tenths were seen once. The material sequenced was T cells isolated from PBMCs. These receptor sequences come from a human donor in good health.

This chain uses TRBV4-3 with TRBJ1-2; D remains ambiguous. Germline V CDR1 and CDR2: LGHNA, YSLEER. The CDR3 is 14 amino acids. Trimming removed 2 bases from V and 2 bases from J, with 9 bases in between. The DNA of the CDR3 is TGCGCCAGCAGCCAAAATGTTTTAAACTATGGCTACACCTTC. Its protein is CASSQNVLNYGYTF.

This chain links TRBV10-3 with TRBJ1-5; D unresolved. Trimming cost V 4 bases and J 5 bases, with 12 bases left between them. This CDR3 spans 14 amino acids. Germline V gene lookup returns CDR1 ENHRY and CDR2 SYGVKD. The CDR3 reads CAISAGSRDQPQHF. Written as DNA, the CDR3 is TGTGCCATCAGTGCGGGGTCAAGGGATCAGCCCCAGCATTTT.

This clone was observed a few times. The chain recombines TRBV29-1 with TRBJ1-1; 7 positions match TRBD1. Losses at the gene ends were 6 bases for V and 9 bases for J; bases not matched to a gene: 10. The CDR3 has 12 amino acids. Germline V lookup: CDR1 SQVTM, CDR2 ANQGSEA. CDR3 coding DNA: TGCAGCGTATTCGGACAGGTAGGAAAAGCTTTCTTT. Encoded protein: CSVFGQVGKAFF.

This clone occurred once. The chain carries TRBV5-4 and TRBJ2-7; 9 bases match TRBD1. The ends lost 4 bases at V and 3 bases at J; junction bases unmatched: 8. The germline gives CDR1 SGHNT, CDR2 YYREEE (reference sequence). The CDR3 covers 15 residues. The CDR3 reads CASSDPGQGHYEQYF. In DNA, the CDR3 is TGTGCCAGCAGCGACCCGGGACAGGGACACTACGAGCAGTACTTC.

The CDR3 loop reads CASSQGRREGEETQYF. The CDR3, as DNA: TGCGCCAGCAGCCAAGGTCGGCGGGAGGGCGAAGAGACCCAGTACTTC. The J gene is TRBJ2-5, the V gene TRBV4-1, with 9 positions matching TRBD2. Germline lookup yields CDR1 MGHRA and CDR2 YSYEKL. The CDR3 extends over 16 amino acids. V lost 1 base, J lost 3 bases, and 6 bases stayed unmatched.

The V gene is TRBV9, the J gene TRBJ2-7, with a tentative D call TRBD2 (6 bases). V was pared by 0 bases and J by 6 bases, with 19 bases between. Germline assignment: CDR1 SGDLS and CDR2 YYNGEE. This CDR3 contains 16 residues. CDR3 in DNA: TGTGCCAGCAGCGTAGGATGGAGGGCGGTAGAGGGCGAGCAGTACTTC. As protein: CASSVGWRAVEGEQYF.

The chain carries TRBV7-2 and TRBJ2-2, with 8 bases lining up with TRBD1. This CDR3 is built from 13 residues. Germline trimming cut 5 bases from V and 7 bases from J; bases unmatched to any gene: 3. The germline V gene has CDR1 SGHTA and CDR2 FQGNSA. This CDR3 reads CASSPGQGGELFF. CDR3 nucleotide sequence: TGTGCCAGCAGCCCTGGACAGGGCGGGGAGCTGTTTTTT.

The V and J genes are TRBV6-6 and TRBJ1-3; TRBD1 agrees at 7 bases. The trim removed 5 bases at V and 4 bases at J, leaving 2 bases unmatched. Germline CDR1 reads MNHNY; CDR2 reads SVGAGI (reference sequence). The CDR3 runs 13 residues. This CDR3 reads CASSADRGNTIYF. The CDR3 DNA reads TGTGCCAGCAGTGCGGACAGGGGAAACACCATATATTTT.

V is TRBV7-7 and J is TRBJ2-2; 16 bases are shared with TRBD2. After removal of 1 base from V and 6 bases from J, the junction contained 5 bases not matched to a gene. Per germline, CDR1 SSHAT and CDR2 FNYEAQ (reference sequence). The CDR3 has 18 amino acids. The CDR3 DNA is TGTGCCAGCAGCTTAGTCAGGGGACTAGCGGGAGGGCCCGGGGAGCTGTTTTTT. Protein: CASSLVRGLAGGPGELFF.

The chain combines TRBV14 with TRBJ2-7; tentative D call: TRBD1 (6 bases). With 0 bases removed from V and 4 bases from J, the gap between germline ends came to 7 bases. The germline CDR1 and CDR2 sequences are SGHDN and FVKESK. The length of the CDR3 is 13 residues. The CDR3 nucleotides read TGTGCCAGCAGCCAAGACAGGGGTTACGAGCAGTACTTC. Translated, it gives CASSQDRGYEQYF.

The V call is TRBV27, the J call TRBJ1-4, with a tentative D call TRBD1 (5 bases). The CDR3 sequence is 16 residues long. The germline V gene has CDR1 MNHEY and CDR2 SMNVEV (reference sequence). Between the trimmed V and J ends, which lost 6 bases and 8 bases, there was a span of 22 bases. The CDR3 DNA is TGTGCCAGCAGCCCCTTTTTTCCCCCCAGGGTCGAAAAACTGTTTTTT. Amino acid sequence: CASSPFFPPRVEKLFF. Complete variable domain (other parts from reference TRBV27 and TRBJ1-4): EAQVTQNPRYLITVTGKKLTVTCSQNMNHEYMSWYRQDPGLGLRQIYYSMNVEVTDKGDVPEGYKVSRKEKRNFPLILESPSPNQTSLYFCASSPFFPPRVEKLFFGSGTQLSVL.

The chain uses TRBV2 and TRBJ2-7; 7 bases fit TRBD1. Germline-derived CDR1 and CDR2 are SNHLY and FYNNEI. The CDR3 has 14 amino acids. Losses at the gene ends were 4 bases for V and 3 bases for J; bases not matched to a gene: 6. The CDR3 nucleotides read TGTGCCAGCAGTGGGGGGACAGATTTCTACGAGCAGTACTTC. This codes for CASSGGTDFYEQYF.

V usage is TRBV7-6 and J usage is TRBJ1-4, with D perhaps TRBD1 (6 bases). V was shortened by 1 base and J by 4 bases, with 10 bases between the two germline ends. The CDR3 totals 15 residues. Germline CDR1 reads SGHVS; CDR2 reads FNYEAQ. CDR3 DNA sequence: TGTGCCAGCAGCTTAGTCCCGGACAGTAATGAAAAACTGTTTTTT. It yields the protein CASSLVPDSNEKLFF.

The CDR3 reads CASRRLAGGPKDTQYF. In DNA, the CDR3 is TGTGCCAGTAGGAGACTAGCGGGAGGGCCTAAAGATACGCAGTATTTT. The chain uses TRBV19 and TRBJ2-3; TRBD2 agrees at 14 bases. With 6 bases clipped from V and 5 bases from J, the junction kept 7 bases outside the gene matches. The CDR3 spans 16 residues. The germline CDR1 and CDR2 sequences are LNHDA and SQIVND (reference sequence).

The chain carries TRBV29-1 and TRBJ2-2; 8 bases are shared with TRBD2. CDR1 and CDR2 from the germline V gene are SQVTM and ANQGSEA. The V segment lost 7 bases and the J segment 3 bases; nucleotides outside the gene matches: 10. The CDR3 contains 15 residues. DNA for the CDR3: TGCAGCGCTCGGACTAGCAGCAGGGACACCGGGGAGCTGTTTTTT. This gives the protein CSARTSSRDTGELFF.

This rearrangement joins TRBV10-3 to TRBJ2-1; the D gene is possibly TRBD1 (6 bases). CDR3 size: 13 residues. V gave up 2 bases and J gave up 4 bases, with 6 bases separating them. Germline V gene lookup returns CDR1 ENHRY and CDR2 SYGVKD. CDR3 DNA: TGTGCCATCAGTGAGGGACAGTACAATGAGCAGTTCTTC. This codes for CAISEGQYNEQFF.